In this sample, the clone carrying this TCR beta chain turned up once. This entry belongs to a study of T cells in Graves' hyperthyroidism and ophthalmopathy. Amplification targeted TCR beta CDR3 regions from RNA transcripts. With the HTBI primer set, the TCR CDR3 went through a first round of RT-PCR. TCRdb analysed the multiplex PCR reads with MiXCR anew, one entry per CDR3 protein. Of 450,000 to 650,000 distinct CDR3 sequences listed, less than 25% are singletons. This sequence originates from a man in his late teens or twenties with Graves' hyperthyroidism. Material for sequencing was blood.

CDR3 DNA: TGTGCCAGCAGTTTACTATCAGGGCACAATCAGCCCCAGCATTTT. This sequence encodes CASSLLSGHNQPQHF. J is TRBJ1-5 and V is TRBV28, with D tentatively TRBD1 (5 bases). Deletions cut 2 bases from V and 3 bases from J, with 11 bases between. The CDR3 loop spans 15 amino acids. Per the germline V gene, CDR1 is MDHEN and CDR2 is SYDVKM.